This T cell receptor beta chain derives from a study of post-analysis software for immune sequencing data. Study-level information: Relapsing-remitting, secondary progressive and progressive-relapsing courses of multiple sclerosis were included. Study-wide points: Significantly decreased normalized Chao1 diversity was recorded for multiple sclerosis patients relative to controls.

Unique molecular identifiers were carried by the TCR beta cDNA libraries. Researchers reported about 500,000 cDNA molecules coming from about 1 to 10 million T cells. Using its own MiXCR run on the PCR reads, TCRdb lists one record per CDR3 protein. Of about 180,000 distinct CDR3 sequences listed, 25% to 35% are singletons. In its sample, this clonotype was seen many times. The antigen remains unidentified. Sequencing input: blood. The origin of this receptor is a girl aged 5-17 years with multiple sclerosis.

The CDR3 DNA is TGTGCCAGCAGCCTCATGGAGGGTAGCGAGCAGTACTTC. Its protein product is CASSLMEGSEQYF. The rearrangement links TRBV7-3 to TRBJ2-7; the D gene is possibly TRBD2 (6 bases). V was trimmed by 5 bases and J by 6 bases, leaving 14 bases between them. This CDR3 is built from 13 residues. Germline V lookup: CDR1 SGHTA, CDR2 FQGTGA.